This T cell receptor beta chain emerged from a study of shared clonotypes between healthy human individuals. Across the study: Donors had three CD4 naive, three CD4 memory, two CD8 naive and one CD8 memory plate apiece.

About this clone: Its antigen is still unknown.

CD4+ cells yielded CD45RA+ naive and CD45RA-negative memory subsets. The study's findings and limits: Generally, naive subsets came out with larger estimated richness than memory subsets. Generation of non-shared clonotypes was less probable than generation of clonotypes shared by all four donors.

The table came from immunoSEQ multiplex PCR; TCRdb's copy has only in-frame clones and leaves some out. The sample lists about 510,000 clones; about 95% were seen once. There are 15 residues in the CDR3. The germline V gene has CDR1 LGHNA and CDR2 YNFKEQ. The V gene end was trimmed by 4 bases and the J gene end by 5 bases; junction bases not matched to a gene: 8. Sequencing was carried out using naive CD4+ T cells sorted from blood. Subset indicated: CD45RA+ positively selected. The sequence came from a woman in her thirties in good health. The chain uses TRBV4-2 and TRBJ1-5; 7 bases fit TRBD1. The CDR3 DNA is TGTGCCAGCAGCCCCCGGACAGGCTCTTATCAGCCCCAGCATTTT. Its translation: CASSPRTGSYQPQHF.